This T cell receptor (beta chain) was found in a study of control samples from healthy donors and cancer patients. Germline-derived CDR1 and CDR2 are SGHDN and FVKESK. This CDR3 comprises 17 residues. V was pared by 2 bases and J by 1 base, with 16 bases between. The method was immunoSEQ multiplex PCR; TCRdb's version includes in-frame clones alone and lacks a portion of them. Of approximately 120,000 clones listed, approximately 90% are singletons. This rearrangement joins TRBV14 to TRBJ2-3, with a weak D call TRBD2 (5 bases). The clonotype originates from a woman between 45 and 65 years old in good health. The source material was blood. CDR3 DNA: TGTGCCAGCAGCCAACCGGGGAGAAGACTTGGCACAGATACGCAGTATTTT. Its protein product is CASSQPGRRLGTDTQYF.